What follows are 5 T cell receptor beta chains derived from one specimen sequenced in a study of control samples from healthy donors and cancer patients (dated by TCRdb to the early 2020s). The protocol used for the library was the immunoSEQ multiplex PCR assay. TCRdb re-hosts the immuneACCESS table, in-frame sequences only. Its copies lack some clones; in the studies checked, an unresolved V gene accounts for under half of them, and the cause for the rest is not known. A total of roughly 200,000 clones appear in this sample, about 95% of them only once. The top ten clones comprise about 1.6% of the sample. What was sequenced was blood. Source of these receptors: a man between 50 and 59 years old in good health.

V gene TRBV2 combines with J gene TRBJ1-1; D is uncertain. Per germline, CDR1 SNHLY and CDR2 FYNNEI. This CDR3 has 14 amino acids. V lost 3 bases to trimming and J lost 3 bases, with 11 bases between them. This CDR3 is CASSDWVRDTEAFF. As DNA, the CDR3 is TGTGCCAGCAGTGACTGGGTGAGGGACACTGAAGCTTTCTTT. The variable domain in full, with the rest retrieved from reference TRBV2 and TRBJ1-1, is EPEVTQTPSHQVTQMGQEVILRCVPISNHLYFYWYRQILGQKVEFLVSFYNNEISEKSEIFDDQFSVERPDGSNFTLKIRSTKLEDSAMYFCASSDWVRDTEAFFGQGTRLTVV.

The genes are TRBV25-1 and TRBJ1-5; TRBD1 matches 9 bases. The CDR3 loop spans 14 amino acids. J lost 11 bases, V lost 4 bases, and 9 bases had no gene match. In germline, CDR1 is MGHDK, CDR2 SYGVNS. In DNA, the CDR3 is TGTGCCAGCAGTGCTTCGACAGGGGGTAAAGCCCAGCATTTT. As protein: CASSASTGGKAQHF.

The V and J genes are TRBV9 and TRBJ2-7, with D perhaps matching TRBD2 (5 bases). V dropped 0 bases and J dropped 4 bases, with 11 bases sitting between them. This CDR3 is 14 amino acids long. Looked up from germline, CDR1 is SGDLS and CDR2 is YYNGEE. For the CDR3, the DNA is TGTGCCAGCAGCGTAGGCGGACTCCAATACGAGCAGTACTTC. Amino acid sequence: CASSVGGLQYEQYF.

The chain recombines TRBV6-4 with TRBJ1-2, with 10 positions matching TRBD1. V gave up 0 bases and J gave up 7 bases; unmatched junction bases: 11. This CDR3 has 17 residues. Germline V CDR1 and CDR2: MRHNA, SNTAGT. The DNA of the CDR3 is TGTGCCAGCAGTGACTCCTCTGAGACAGGGGGCTTCTTTGGCTACACCTTC. Translation: CASSDSSETGGFFGYTF.

This chain connects TRBV21-1 to TRBJ1-5; the table's D call, TRBD1, has no DNA check behind it. TRBV21-1 has pseudogene status. The CDR3 totals 16 residues. This CDR3 reads CASSSGTGGQNQPQHF. The CDR3 DNA reads as TGTGCCAGCAGCAGCGGGACAGGGGGTCAAAATCAGCCCCAGCATTTT.